The present TCR beta chain was sequenced within a study of T cells after yellow fever vaccination. General study results and limits: Repertoires obtained by FACS sorting could include abundant clonotypes that entered as contaminants from the bulk population.

Trimming took off 2 bases at V and 4 bases at J, with 13 bases between the two ends. The CDR3 totals 15 residues. Looked up from germline, CDR1 is SGHDT and CDR2 is YYEEEE. Generation of TCR cDNA used 5'RACE template switching (which added a universal primer site and UMIs). A single record per CDR3 protein comes from TCRdb applying MiXCR to the 5' RACE reads. This table has approximately 240,000 distinct CDR3 sequences, over 3% appearing once. This clonotype was detected many times. Its antigen is not identified. This TCR came from a man aged 18 to 30 who received the YFV17D yellow fever vaccine. Specimen: PBMCs, collected 15 days after the yellow fever booster vaccination. The chain links TRBV5-6 to TRBJ2-1, with D maybe TRBD2 (6 bases). CDR3 bases: TGTGCCAGCAGCTTTCCGCGGGACGGATACAATGAGCAGTTCTTC. Its translation: CASSFPRDGYNEQFF.